This T cell receptor (beta chain) was obtained from a study of blood T cell repertoires in COVID-19. Turning to the study itself: T cells, B-cell-depleted T cells, or PBMCs supplied cDNA or gDNA.

Original methodology: By means of reference gene primer amplification, nucleated cell counts were estimated. Assay used: immunoSEQ multiplex PCR; TCRdb lists only in-frame clones, some missing. The V and J calls and clone size are taken from that table; D and trimming were inferred from the DNA. The sample consists of 150,000 to 200,000 clones, approximately 86% of them appearing once. Trimming took 1 base from V and 3 from J, leaving 14 bases between them. The CDR3 length is 15 residues. Germline V gene sequence: CDR1 SGHRS, CDR2 YFSETQ. The chain employs TRBV5-1 and TRBJ2-7; maybe TRBD2 (6 bases). This TCR came from an older man with acute or convalescent COVID-19. Sample: peripheral blood. The CDR3 DNA sequence: TGCGCCAGCAGCTTGTTGGAGGGAGGACGCTACGAGCAGTACTTC. As protein: CASSLLEGGRYEQYF.